What follows are 27 T cell receptor beta chains derived from one specimen sequenced in a study of blood T cell repertoires in COVID-19. This table comes from immunoSEQ multiplex PCR, and its TCRdb copy is limited to in-frame clones, with some not included. The table lists 200,000 to 250,000 clones, about 84% of them singletons. Sequenced input: peripheral blood. These receptor sequences come from an elderly woman with COVID-19, enrolled during active disease.

The gene calls are TRBV27 and TRBJ1-1; D possibly corresponds to TRBD1 (5 bases). The CDR3 contains 14 residues. Trimming stripped 6 bases from V and 1 base from J, with 12 bases between. Per germline, CDR1 MNHEY and CDR2 SMNVEV (reference sequence). CDR3 protein: CASRATGGNTEAFF. CDR3 bases: TGTGCCAGCAGGGCGACGGGGGGGAACACTGAAGCTTTCTTT.

The table lists this clone with a count of one. V gene TRBV4-1 combines with J gene TRBJ2-1, with TRBD2 identical over 11 bases. V dropped 3 bases and J dropped 8; count of bases not matched to a gene: 9. The length of the CDR3 is 16 residues. Germline V gives CDR1 MGHRA, CDR2 YSYEKL. The CDR3 loop reads CASSHRGPSGRYEQFF. The CDR3 DNA is TGCGCCAGCAGCCATCGAGGGCCTAGCGGGAGGTATGAGCAGTTCTTC.

This chain links TRBV7-9 with TRBJ1-2; D possibly corresponds to TRBD1 (6 bases). CDR3 length: 14 residues. Trimming stripped 7 bases from V and 14 bases from J, with 26 bases between. From germline, CDR1 is SEHNR and CDR2 FQNEAQ (reference sequence). The CDR3 coding sequence is TGTGCCAGCACCCACTCGGGGGGCAGGGAAGTGTCGACCTTC. Its translation is CASTHSGGREVSTF.

This chain connects TRBV5-1 to TRBJ2-7; TRBD1 might be the D (6 bases). The CDR3 covers 14 residues. Germline V lookup: CDR1 SGHRS, CDR2 YFSETQ. The V end was cut by 0 bases, the J end by 3 bases, with 10 bases between. The chain's CDR3 is CASSLDRVGYEQYF. CDR3 DNA: TGCGCCAGCAGCTTGGACAGGGTTGGCTACGAGCAGTACTTC.

The rearrangement joins TRBV5-1 to TRBJ2-5, with a weak D call TRBD1 (6 bases). The germline V gene has CDR1 SGHRS and CDR2 YFSETQ. The ends were cut back, 6 bases at V and 2 bases at J, with 11 bases in the middle. The CDR3 consists of 13 residues. The CDR3 is CASTRTEQETQYF. The CDR3 DNA is TGCGCCAGCACTCGGACAGAACAAGAGACCCAGTACTTC. The variable domain in full, completed from reference TRBV5-1 and TRBJ2-5, reads KAGVTQTPRYLIKTRGQQVTLSCSPISGHRSVSWYQQTPGQGLQFLFEYFSETQRNKGNFPGRFSGRQFSNSRSEMNVSTLELGDSALYLCASTRTEQETQYFGPGTRLLVL.

The rearrangement uses TRBV18 and TRBJ2-1; 13 bases fit TRBD2. V was clipped by 6 bases and J by 7 bases; unmatched bases: 15. This CDR3 has 18 residues. CDR1 and CDR2 from the germline V gene are KGHSH and LQKENI. CDR3 DNA sequence: TGTGCCAGCTCCCAAAATATGGAACTAGCGGGAGGGGCAAATGAGCAGTTCTTC. This translates into CASSQNMELAGGANEQFF.

V and J are TRBV11-2 and TRBJ2-3; D gene unclear. The CDR3 spans 13 residues. CDR1 SGHAT and CDR2 FQNNGV come from the germline V gene. The V and J ends lost 6 bases and 0 bases respectively, with 7 bases between them. CDR3 in DNA: TGTGCCAGCAGACCCAGTAGCACAGATACGCAGTATTTT. It codes for CASRPSSTDTQYF.

The chain is built from TRBV7-2 and TRBJ1-2; possible D gene TRBD1, 5 bases. This CDR3 is 14 amino acids long. In germline, CDR1 is SGHTA, CDR2 FQGNSA. Trimming removed 5 bases at V and 6 bases at J, with 16 bases between. CDR3 region: CASSPGGGYDGYTF. The CDR3 region has the DNA TGTGCCAGCAGCCCCGGTGGGGGGTACGATGGCTACACCTTC.

Of note for this clone: At one end the junction does not follow the germline gene, possibly because of a read error. The genes are TRBV4-2 and TRBJ2-3; 8 bases align to TRBD2. This CDR3 region has 16 residues. Germline V CDR1 and CDR2: LGHNA, YNFKEQ. Written as DNA, the CDR3 is TGTGCCACCAGCGATAGCTGGAGCGGGGGAATAGATACGCAGTATTTT. Protein product: CATSDSWSGGIDTQYF.

The chain carries TRBV7-3 and TRBJ2-2; the match to TRBD2 covers 10 bases. Looked up from germline, CDR1 is SGHTA and CDR2 is FQGTGA. V was clipped by 2 bases and J by 4 bases; unmatched bases: 1. The CDR3 contains 15 residues. This CDR3 reads CASSLLAGATGELFF. Written as DNA, the CDR3 is TGTGCCAGCAGCTTACTAGCGGGAGCCACCGGGGAGCTGTTTTTT.

The V gene is TRBV20-1, the J gene TRBJ2-7, with 12 bases matching TRBD2. The CDR3 is made up of 15 amino acids. The junction had 8 bases not matched to a gene; V was cut back by 3 bases and J by 5 bases. CDR1 and CDR2 from the germline V gene are DFQATT and SNEGSKA (reference sequence). The CDR3 bases are TGCAGTGCTAGTGGGCTAGCGGGGGGGCGTGACGAGCAGTACTTC. Its protein product is CSASGLAGGRDEQYF.

V gene TRBV3-1 (or the pseudogene TRBV3-2) combines with J gene TRBJ1-1; D gene unclear. The germline V gene has CDR1 LGHDT and CDR2 YNNKEL (reference sequence). The CDR3 extends over 15 amino acids. V was cut by 2 bases and J by 5 bases, with 15 bases left in between. The CDR3: CASSQPTWERTEAFF. In nucleotides, the CDR3 is TGTGCCAGCAGCCAACCGACGTGGGAGAGGACTGAAGCTTTCTTT.

The chain joins TRBV6-1 to TRBJ1-3; the D gene is possibly TRBD1 (5 bases). V shed 4 bases and J shed 2 bases, with 15 bases lying between them. This CDR3 is built from 16 residues. Looked up from germline, CDR1 is MNHNS and CDR2 is SASEGT. The CDR3 sequence: CASSASLTVAGNTIYF. The CDR3 nucleotides read TGTGCCAGCAGTGCTAGTCTGACAGTCGCTGGAAACACCATATATTTT.

V gene TRBV12-3 or TRBV12-4 combines with J gene TRBJ1-5, with 8 bases that match TRBD1. Trimming cost V 5 bases and J 7 bases; bases outside gene matches: 4. The CDR3 has 13 amino acids. The CDR3 region has the DNA TGTGCCAGCAGTCAAGACAGGGGACAGCCCCAGCATTTT. Translating it yields CASSQDRGQPQHF.

The rearrangement uses TRBV3-1 (or the pseudogene TRBV3-2) and TRBJ1-2; D perhaps matches TRBD1 (6 bases). The V end was cut by 4 bases, the J end by 4 bases, with 16 bases between. Per germline, CDR1 LGHDT and CDR2 YNNKEL (reference sequence). The CDR3 loop spans 15 amino acids. CDR3 nucleotides: TGTGCCAGCAGCCCATACCCGAGACAGGCCTATGGCTACACCTTC. Amino acids: CASSPYPRQAYGYTF.

The chain carries TRBV3-1 (or the pseudogene TRBV3-2) and TRBJ2-1; 8 nucleotides line up with TRBD1. Germline values: CDR1 LGHDT, CDR2 YNNKEL (reference sequence). With 4 bases clipped from V and 9 bases from J, the junction kept 5 bases outside the gene matches. The CDR3 sequence is 13 residues long. DNA of the CDR3: TGTGCCAGCAGCCTCAGGGGGCCGGGTGAGCAGTTCTTC. Translated: CASSLRGPGEQFF.

The chain carries TRBV11-2 and TRBJ1-1, with TRBD1 matching 10 bases. This CDR3 region has 14 residues. V shed 5 bases, J shed 5 bases, and the junction held 5 bases outside the gene matches. Germline values: CDR1 SGHAT, CDR2 FQNNGV. For the CDR3, the DNA is TGTGCCAGCAGCCAACGGGACAGGGGAACTGAAGCTTTCTTT. It specifies CASSQRDRGTEAFF.

The J gene is TRBJ2-5, the V gene TRBV5-4; tentatively, D is TRBD2 (7 bases). The germline V gene has CDR1 SGHNT and CDR2 YYREEE (reference sequence). V was trimmed by 2 bases and J by 4 bases, leaving 15 bases between them. The CDR3 is made up of 15 amino acids. This chain's CDR3 is CASSFPGGLGETQYF. CDR3 nucleotides: TGTGCCAGCAGCTTTCCGGGGGGCCTCGGAGAGACCCAGTACTTC.

This sequence joins TRBV25-1 and TRBJ1-2; D may be TRBD1 (5 bases). V lost 5 bases, J lost 5 bases, and 15 bases lay in between. The CDR3 runs to 14 residues. CDR1 and CDR2 from the germline V gene are MGHDK and SYGVNS. This chain's CDR3 is CASSRETATYGYTF. The DNA for the CDR3 is TGTGCCAGCAGTAGAGAGACAGCTACATATGGCTACACCTTC.

This clone has just a few counts. V usage is TRBV3-1 (or the pseudogene TRBV3-2) and J usage is TRBJ1-5; D is ambiguous. The CDR3 has 14 amino acids. Trimming shortened V by 2 bases and J by 5 bases, and 10 bases separated the two germline ends. Germline-derived CDR1 and CDR2 are LGHDT and YNNKEL (reference sequence). This CDR3 reads CASSQRVLDQPQHF. In DNA, the CDR3 is TGTGCCAGCAGCCAACGGGTCCTCGATCAGCCCCAGCATTTT.

The chain joins TRBV10-2 to TRBJ1-1; D possibly corresponds to TRBD1 (6 bases). The length of the CDR3 is 15 residues. CDR1 and CDR2 from the germline V gene are WSHSY and SAAADI. With 3 bases removed from V and 4 bases from J, the gap between germline ends came to 15 bases. The CDR3 reads CASSDQTGWATEAFF. In DNA form, the CDR3 reads TGCGCCAGCAGTGACCAAACAGGGTGGGCCACTGAAGCTTTCTTT.

J is TRBJ2-3 and V is TRBV11-3; possibly TRBD2 for D (5 bases). Germline CDR1 reads SGHNT; CDR2 reads YENEEA. The CDR3 runs to 14 residues. Trimming removed 5 bases from V and 2 bases from J, with 11 bases in between. In DNA form, the CDR3 reads TGTGCCAGCAGCCTCGGACTTTCCACAGATACGCAGTATTTT. The encoded protein is CASSLGLSTDTQYF.

The J gene is TRBJ2-1, the V gene TRBV5-5; 9 nucleotides match TRBD2. V lost 4 bases and J lost 1; bases outside the gene matches: 3. CDR3 length: 15 residues. Looked up from germline, CDR1 is SGHKS and CDR2 is YYEKEE (reference sequence). CDR3 sequence: CASSETSGSYNEQFF. The CDR3 DNA reads as TGTGCCAGCAGCGAGACTAGCGGTTCCTACAATGAGCAGTTCTTC.

The chain has TRBV3-1 (or the pseudogene TRBV3-2) and TRBJ1-3; D not resolved. The germline gives CDR1 LGHDT, CDR2 YNNKEL (reference sequence). Trimming shortened V by 4 bases and J by 7 bases, and 14 bases separated the two germline ends. The length of the CDR3 is 14 residues. CDR3 DNA sequence: TGTGCCAGCAGCCCGGACCCCGCGGGGAACACCATATATTTT. Translation gives CASSPDPAGNTIYF.

The chain carries TRBV6-5 and TRBJ1-1; D may be TRBD1 (5 bases). The CDR3 sequence is 13 residues long. V lost 2 bases to trimming and J lost 5 bases, with 9 bases between them. Germline V CDR1 and CDR2: MNHEY, SVGAGI. The CDR3 region has the DNA TGTGCCAGCAGTTACGGAACAGGAACTGAAGCTTTCTTT. Protein product: CASSYGTGTEAFF.

Written as DNA, the CDR3 is TGTGCCAGCAGAGCTCCCGGGACTAGCAGTGCCGGGGAGCTGTTTTTT. This translates into CASRAPGTSSAGELFF. The chain carries TRBV9 and TRBJ2-2, with 9 bases lining up with TRBD2. The CDR3 totals 16 residues. Trimming cost V 5 bases and J 6 bases; bases outside gene matches: 11. The V gene's germline CDR1 is SGDLS and CDR2 YYNGEE.

This chain uses TRBV28 with TRBJ2-3; D perhaps matches TRBD2 (6 bases). The V end lost 6 bases, the J end lost 11 bases, and 15 bases lay between the germline ends. The CDR3 consists of 12 residues. In germline, CDR1 is MDHEN, CDR2 SYDVKM. CDR3 protein: CASSPGLGGQYF. CDR3 in DNA: TGTGCCAGCAGCCCGGGTCTGGGAGGGCAGTATTTT.